This T cell receptor (beta chain) was captured in a study of blood T cell repertoires in COVID-19. Study summary: The analysed material was cDNA or gDNA that came from T cells, B-cell-depleted T cells, or PBMCs.

V lost 6 bases and J 7 bases, leaving 13 bases between the germline ends. There are 12 residues in the CDR3. CDR1 MDHEN and CDR2 SYDVKM come from the germline V gene. Participants spanned ages 18 to 89 years and resided in 20 to 30 US areas. Generated by immunoSEQ multiplex PCR, the TCRdb table keeps only in-frame clones and is missing some. The sample shows about 200,000 clones, about 85% of them seen only once. This receptor was taken from a woman aged 25 to 39 who had recovered from COVID-19. The sequencing input was PBMCs or T cells enriched from blood (not recorded which). This chain connects TRBV28 to TRBJ2-7, with D maybe TRBD2 (6 bases). The CDR3 loop reads CASRGSGEEQYF. CDR3 sequence (DNA): TGTGCCAGCAGGGGTAGCGGTGAAGAGCAGTACTTC.